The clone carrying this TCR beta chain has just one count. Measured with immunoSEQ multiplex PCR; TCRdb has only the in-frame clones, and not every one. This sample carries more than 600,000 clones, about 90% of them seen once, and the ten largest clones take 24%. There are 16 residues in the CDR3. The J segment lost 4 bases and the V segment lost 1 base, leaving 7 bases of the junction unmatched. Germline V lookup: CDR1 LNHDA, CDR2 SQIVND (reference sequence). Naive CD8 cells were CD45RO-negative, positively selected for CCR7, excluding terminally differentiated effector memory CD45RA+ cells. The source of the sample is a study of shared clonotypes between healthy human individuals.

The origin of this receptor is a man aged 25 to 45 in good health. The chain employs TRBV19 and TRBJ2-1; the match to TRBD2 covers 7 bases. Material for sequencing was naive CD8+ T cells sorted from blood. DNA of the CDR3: TGTGCCAGTAGTATAGTTGGCGGGAGAATTTACAATGAGCAGTTCTTC. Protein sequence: CASSIVGGRIYNEQFF.